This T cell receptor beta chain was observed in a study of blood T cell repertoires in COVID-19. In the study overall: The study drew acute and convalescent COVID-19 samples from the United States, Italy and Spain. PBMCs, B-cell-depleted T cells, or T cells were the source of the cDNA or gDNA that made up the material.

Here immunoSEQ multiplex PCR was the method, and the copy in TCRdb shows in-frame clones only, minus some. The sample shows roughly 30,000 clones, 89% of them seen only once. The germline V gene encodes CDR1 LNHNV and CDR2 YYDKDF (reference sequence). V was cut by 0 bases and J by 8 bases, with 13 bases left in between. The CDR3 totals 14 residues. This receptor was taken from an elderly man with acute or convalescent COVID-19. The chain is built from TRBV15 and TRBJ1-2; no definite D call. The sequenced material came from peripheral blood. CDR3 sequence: CATSREQTIRGYTF. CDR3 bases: TGTGCCACCAGCAGAGAGCAGACTATACGGGGCTACACCTTC.